This TCR beta chain was captured in a study of blood T cells in healthy people across ages. Study observations and caveats: Investigators viewed diversity estimates from one million T cells as underestimates, the study reported. Diversity was higher, and naive CD4+ cells more numerous, in long-lived donors than in aged donors.

Extraction of total RNA produced a minimum of 5 micrograms from each sample. A few counts support this clonotype. The antigen remains undetermined. A second PCR, run for about 7 to 11 cycles, used a sample-barcoded 5' primer plus a J-beta primer mix. The authors tagged each cDNA molecule using a template-switch adaptor with 12 random nucleotides. MiXCR was run by TCRdb on the 5' RACE reads, yielding one entry per CDR3 protein. The sample records 650,000 to 950,000 distinct CDR3 sequences, approximately 48% being singletons. Trimming left V 2 bases short and J 1 base short, with 9 bases between. Germline V gene sequence: CDR1 MDHEN, CDR2 SYDVKM. CDR3 length: 14 amino acids.

This chain joins TRBV28 and TRBJ2-7, with a weak D call TRBD2 (6 bases). The receptor's source is a man between 60 and 75 years old in good health. The sequencing input was blood. The CDR3 coding sequence is TGTGCCAGCAGTTTAAACGGGGGATCCTACGAGCAGTACTTC. Translated: CASSLNGGSYEQYF.